Included here is one TCR beta chain sequence, with context. This entry belongs to a study of control samples from healthy donors and cancer patients. Libraries were prepared by immunoSEQ multiplex PCR; TCRdb keeps only in-frame clonotypes and omits some of them. The data hold about 140,000 clones, with 85% to 95% observed a single time. Trimming took off 1 base at V and 6 bases at J, with 3 bases between the two ends. Germline V gives CDR1 SGHAT, CDR2 FQNNGV. The CDR3 is made up of 12 amino acids. Sequencing was done on a sample of blood. The chain couples TRBV11-2 to TRBJ1-4; D gene uncertain. The sequence came from a man between 40 and 49 years old in good health. The CDR3 loop is CASSLGDEKLFF. The DNA of the CDR3 is TGTGCCAGCAGCTTAGGAGATGAAAAACTGTTTTTT.